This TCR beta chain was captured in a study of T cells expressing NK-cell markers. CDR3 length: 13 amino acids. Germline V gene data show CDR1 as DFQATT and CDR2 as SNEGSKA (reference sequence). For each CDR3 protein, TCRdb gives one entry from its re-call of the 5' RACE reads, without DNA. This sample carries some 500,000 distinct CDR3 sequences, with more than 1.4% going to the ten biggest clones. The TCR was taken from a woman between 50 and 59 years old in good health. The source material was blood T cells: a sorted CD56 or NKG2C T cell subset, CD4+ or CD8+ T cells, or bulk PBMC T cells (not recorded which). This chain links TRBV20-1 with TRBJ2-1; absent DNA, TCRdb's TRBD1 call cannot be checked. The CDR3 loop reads CSASPLAGGEQFF.